These T cell receptor beta chains were read from a single sample in a study of Graves' ophthalmopathy and Graves' hyperthyroidism. TCRdb passed the multiplex PCR reads through MiXCR, listing each CDR3 protein once. The repertoire holds 300,000 to 400,000 distinct CDR3 sequences, with roughly a sixth as singletons. Sequenced input: peripheral blood. Receptor source: an adult woman with stable Graves' hyperthyroidism. CDR3s include the opening cysteine and the closing phenylalanine or tryptophan.

TRBV12-3/TRBV12-4	TRBJ2-7	CASSLSGGPGGEQYF
TRBV6-1	TRBJ2-2	CASSEQPGTAGGELFF
TRBV27	TRBJ2-7	CASSPGSTSGSEQYF
TRBV24-1	TRBJ2-7	CATTKRKAYEQYF
TRBV2	TRBJ2-7	CASSEGLGGVNYEQYF
TRBV29-1	TRBJ1-1	CSVKTGGDTATEAFF
TRBV27	TRBJ1-2	CASSMGPDANYGYTF
TRBV5-1	TRBJ1-3	CASSIAGQSSGNTIYF
TRBV11-2	TRBJ2-5	CASSKTGSRIQETQYF
TRBV4-1	TRBJ2-1	CASSRSMGTGASRRDEQFF
TRBV6-1	TRBJ1-5	CATRSGGSQPQHF
TRBV19	TRBJ2-7	CASSATLKNEQYF
TRBV7-8	TRBJ2-4	CASSLAGGPAKNIQYF
TRBV11-2	TRBJ2-7	CASSPGDLPEQYF
TRBV13	TRBJ1-1	CASSPGTVPAFF
TRBV6-1	TRBJ2-5	CASSEFNTGGMETQYF
TRBV2	TRBJ2-5	CASRKLRQGQETQCF
TRBV28	TRBJ1-2	CASSPGPGDGYTF
TRBV6-1	TRBJ2-4	CASSATAGGASKNIQYF
TRBV28	TRBJ2-5	CASSFGGTFQETQYF
TRBV30	TRBJ2-7	CAWSGGQIQYF
TRBV29-1	TRBJ1-6	CSVAGTDNSPLHF
TRBV20-1	TRBJ1-5	CSAREGPGQPQHF
TRBV10-3	TRBJ2-7	CAISDPVGRAFYEQYF
TRBV5-1	TRBJ2-7	CASSSEQYF
TRBV6-1	TRBJ1-1	CASITTLYNTEAFF
TRBV6-5	TRBJ1-1	CASSYRGPNTEAFF
TRBV24-1	TRBJ1-1	CASRPKQQGLNTEAFF
TRBV10-3	TRBJ2-1	CAISERQGYNEQFF
TRBV12-3/TRBV12-4	TRBJ1-1	CASRHTTGTGGSREAFF
TRBV10-2	TRBJ1-2	CASKTTGPHYGYTF
TRBV18	TRBJ2-7	CASSDPRQGAYEQYF
TRBV10-2	TRBJ2-7	CASSGGRAAYEQYF
TRBV20-1	TRBJ2-7	CSARRRTRDSPYEQYF
TRBV10-3	TRBJ1-1	CAISESRGTEAFF
TRBV19	TRBJ1-1	CASQGQNTEAFF
TRBV2	TRBJ2-5	CASSFGQTQDPQYF
TRBV18	TRBJ1-2	CASSQTSGKGPGYTF
TRBV6-5	TRBJ2-2	CASSYFGGLNTGELFF
TRBV28	TRBJ2-7	CASRKTSGRVQYEQYF
TRBV7-9	TRBJ2-7	CASSLSRGGVRSYEQYF
TRBV12-3/TRBV12-4	TRBJ2-2	CASTTSRGALNTGELFF
TRBV6-5	TRBJ2-7	CASSYGDVGTYEQYF
TRBV28	TRBJ1-1	CASRHTGQGNTEAFF
TRBV12-3/TRBV12-4	TRBJ2-5	CASSLHRGPAETQYF
TRBV27	TRBJ2-7	CASSFSPYYEQYF
TRBV12-5	TRBJ2-7	CASGLVGLAGVGGYEQYF
TRBV19	TRBJ1-5	CASSWSTGAYQPQHF
TRBV2	TRBJ1-2	CASSQRDRGYYGYTF
TRBV7-3	TRBJ1-2	CASSLNGGATNYGYTF